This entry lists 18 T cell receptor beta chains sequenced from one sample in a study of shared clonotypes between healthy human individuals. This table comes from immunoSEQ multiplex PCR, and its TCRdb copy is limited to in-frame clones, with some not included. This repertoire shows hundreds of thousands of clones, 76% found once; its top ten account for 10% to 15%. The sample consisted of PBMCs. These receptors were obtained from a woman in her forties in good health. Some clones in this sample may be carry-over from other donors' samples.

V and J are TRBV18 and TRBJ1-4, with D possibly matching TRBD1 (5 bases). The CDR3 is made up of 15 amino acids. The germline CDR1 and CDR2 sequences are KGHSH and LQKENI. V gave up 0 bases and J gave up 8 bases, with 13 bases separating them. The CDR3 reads CASSPPEQDQEKLFF. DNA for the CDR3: TGTGCCAGCTCACCACCGGAACAGGACCAAGAAAAACTGTTTTTT.

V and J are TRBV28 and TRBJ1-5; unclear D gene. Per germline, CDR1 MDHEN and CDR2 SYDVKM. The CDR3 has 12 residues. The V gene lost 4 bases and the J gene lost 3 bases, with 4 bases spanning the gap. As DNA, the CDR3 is TGTGCCAGCAGTTCCGACAATCAGCCCCAGCATTTT. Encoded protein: CASSSDNQPQHF. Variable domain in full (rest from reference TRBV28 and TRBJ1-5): DVKVTQSSRYLVKRTGEKVFLECVQDMDHENMFWYRQDPGLGLRLIYFSYDVKMKEKGDIPEGYSVSREKKERFSLILESASTNQTSMYLCASSSDNQPQHFGDGTRLSIL.

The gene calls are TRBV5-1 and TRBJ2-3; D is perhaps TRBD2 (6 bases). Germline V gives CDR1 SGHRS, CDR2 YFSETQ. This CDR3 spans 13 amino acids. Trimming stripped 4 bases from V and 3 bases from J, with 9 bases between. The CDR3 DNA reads TGCGCCAGCAGCGAGGAGGGGACAGATACGCAGTATTTT. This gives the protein CASSEEGTDTQYF.

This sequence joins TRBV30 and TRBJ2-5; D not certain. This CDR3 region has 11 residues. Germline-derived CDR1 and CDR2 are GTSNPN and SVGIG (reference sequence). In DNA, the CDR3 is TGTGCGAGGAGCTTCCAAGAGACCCAGTACTTC. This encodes CARSFQETQYF.

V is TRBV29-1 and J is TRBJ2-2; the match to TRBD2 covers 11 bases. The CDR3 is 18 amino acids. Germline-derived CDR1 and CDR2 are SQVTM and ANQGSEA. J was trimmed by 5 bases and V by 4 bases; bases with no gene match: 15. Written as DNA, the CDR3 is TGCAGCGTTGCCTATGGGGCTAGGACTAGCGGGTATACCGGGGAGCTGTTTTTT. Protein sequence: CSVAYGARTSGYTGELFF.

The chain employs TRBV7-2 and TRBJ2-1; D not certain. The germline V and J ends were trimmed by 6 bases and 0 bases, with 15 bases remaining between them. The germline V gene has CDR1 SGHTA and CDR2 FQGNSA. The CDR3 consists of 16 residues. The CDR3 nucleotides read TGTGCCAGCAGTCGTACCTTTTCGAGCTCCTACAATGAGCAGTTCTTC. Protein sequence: CASSRTFSSSYNEQFF.

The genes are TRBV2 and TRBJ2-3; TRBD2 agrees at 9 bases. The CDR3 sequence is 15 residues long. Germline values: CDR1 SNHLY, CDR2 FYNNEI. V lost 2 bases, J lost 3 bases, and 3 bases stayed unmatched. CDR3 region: CASSEFLAGTDTQYF. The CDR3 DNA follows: TGTGCCAGCAGTGAATTTCTAGCGGGGACAGATACGCAGTATTTT.

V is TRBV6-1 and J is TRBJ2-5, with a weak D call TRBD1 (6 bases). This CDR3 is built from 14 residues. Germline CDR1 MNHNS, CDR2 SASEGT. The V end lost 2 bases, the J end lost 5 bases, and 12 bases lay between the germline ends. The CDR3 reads CASSERGNRETQYF. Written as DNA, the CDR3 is TGTGCCAGCAGTGAAAGGGGGAATCGGGAGACCCAGTACTTC.

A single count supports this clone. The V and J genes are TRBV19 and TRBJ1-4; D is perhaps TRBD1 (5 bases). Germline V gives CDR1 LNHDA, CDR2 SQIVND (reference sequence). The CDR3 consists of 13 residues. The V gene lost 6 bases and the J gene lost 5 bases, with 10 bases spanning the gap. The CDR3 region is CASRRDGNEKLFF. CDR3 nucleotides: TGTGCCAGTAGGCGGGACGGAAATGAAAAACTGTTTTTT.

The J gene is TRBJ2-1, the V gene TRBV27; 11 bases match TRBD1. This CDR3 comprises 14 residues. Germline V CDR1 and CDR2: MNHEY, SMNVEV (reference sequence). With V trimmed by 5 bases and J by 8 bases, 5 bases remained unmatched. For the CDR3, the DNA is TGTGCCAGCAGTCTCGGGACAGGGGGTGATGAGCAGTTCTTC. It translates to CASSLGTGGDEQFF.

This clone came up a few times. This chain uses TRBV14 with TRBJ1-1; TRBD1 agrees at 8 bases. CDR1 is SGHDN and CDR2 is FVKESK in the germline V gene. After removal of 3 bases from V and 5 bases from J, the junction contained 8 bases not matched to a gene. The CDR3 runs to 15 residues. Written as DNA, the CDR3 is TGTGCCAGCAGCCAGGACAGGGTTCGGGCAACTGAAGCTTTCTTT. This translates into CASSQDRVRATEAFF.

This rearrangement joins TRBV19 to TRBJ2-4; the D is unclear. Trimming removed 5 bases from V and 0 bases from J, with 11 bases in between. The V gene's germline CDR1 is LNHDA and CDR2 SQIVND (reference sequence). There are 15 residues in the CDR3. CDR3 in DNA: TGTGCCAGTAGTTACGGTTGGCTAGCCAAAAACATTCAGTACTTC. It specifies CASSYGWLAKNIQYF.

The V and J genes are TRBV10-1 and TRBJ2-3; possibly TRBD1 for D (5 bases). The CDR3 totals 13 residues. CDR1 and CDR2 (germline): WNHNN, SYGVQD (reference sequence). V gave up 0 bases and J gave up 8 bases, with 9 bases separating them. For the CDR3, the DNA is TGCGCCAGCAGTGAGTCGACTCAGGGTACGCAGTATTTT. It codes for CASSESTQGTQYF.

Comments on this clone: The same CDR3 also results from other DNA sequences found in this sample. CDR3 residues: CASSHRVAGGYEQYF. The CDR3 region has the DNA TGTGCCAGTAGCCACCGGGTAGCGGGAGGTTACGAGCAGTACTTC. This chain links TRBV7-9 with TRBJ2-7; 10 bases agree with TRBD2. The CDR3 sequence is 15 residues long. J was trimmed by 4 bases and V by 9 bases; bases with no gene match: 12. The germline gives CDR1 SEHNR, CDR2 FQNEAQ (reference sequence).

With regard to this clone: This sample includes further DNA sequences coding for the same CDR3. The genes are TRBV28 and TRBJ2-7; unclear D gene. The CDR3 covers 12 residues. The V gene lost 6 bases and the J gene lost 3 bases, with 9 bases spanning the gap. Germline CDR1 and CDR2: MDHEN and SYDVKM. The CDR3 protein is CASSLTSYEQYF. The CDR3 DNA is TGTGCCAGCAGCCTCACCAGCTACGAGCAGTACTTC.

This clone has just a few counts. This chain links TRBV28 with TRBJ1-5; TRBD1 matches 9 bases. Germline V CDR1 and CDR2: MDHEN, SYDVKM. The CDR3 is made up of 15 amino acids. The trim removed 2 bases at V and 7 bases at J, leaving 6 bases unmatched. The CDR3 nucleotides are TGTGCCAGCAGTTTAATGGGACAGGGCCTCCAGCCCCAGCATTTT. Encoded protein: CASSLMGQGLQPQHF.

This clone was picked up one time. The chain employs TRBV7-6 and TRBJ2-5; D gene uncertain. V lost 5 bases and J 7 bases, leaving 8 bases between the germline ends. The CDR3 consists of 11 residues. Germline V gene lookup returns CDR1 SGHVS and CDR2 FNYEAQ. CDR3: CASSSTATQYF. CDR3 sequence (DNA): TGTGCCAGCAGCAGTACCGCGACCCAGTACTTC.

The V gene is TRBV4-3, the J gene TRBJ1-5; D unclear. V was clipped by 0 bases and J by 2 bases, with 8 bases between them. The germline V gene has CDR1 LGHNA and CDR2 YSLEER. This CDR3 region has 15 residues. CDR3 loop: CASSQEGAGNQPQHF. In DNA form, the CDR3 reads TGCGCCAGCAGCCAAGAAGGCGCTGGCAATCAGCCCCAGCATTTT.